A selection of T cell receptor beta chains follows, all from one sample in a study of B cell selection in AIRE deficiency. Some clones are missing from TCRdb's copy, which holds only in-frame ones; the method was immunoSEQ multiplex PCR. The sample includes 20,000 to 25,000 clones, roughly 97% of them seen just once. Specimen: conventional CD4+ T cells sorted from PBMCs. Receptors were obtained from a human donor with AIRE deficiency. CDR3s include the opening cysteine and the closing phenylalanine or tryptophan. The order of the fields is V gene, J gene, D gene, clone size, CDR3 DNA, CDR3 protein. A D gene is named only where the DNA matches it firmly. Size is stated for part of the rows, as once, few or many counts, or as a class when the clone is expanded.

>TRBV25-1|TRBJ2-2|-|-
TGTGCCAGCAGTGTTGCGGGATCGAACACCGGGGAGCTGTTTTTT
CASSVAGSNTGELFF
>TRBV5-1|TRBJ2-3|-|once
TGCGCCAGCAGCCAAAGGGGCCTCGGGGATACGCAGTATTTT
CASSQRGLGDTQYF
>TRBV6-5|TRBJ2-3|-|-
TGTGCCAGCAGTTACCGTGGGCAATTCCCAGATACGCAGTATTTT
CASSYRGQFPDTQYF
>TRBV2|TRBJ2-2|-|-
TGTGCCAGCAGTCGTGGGTCAGGGAACACCGGGGAGCTGTTTTTT
CASSRGSGNTGELFF
>TRBV2|TRBJ1-1|-|-
TGTGCCAGCAGTGGACAGAAGGCCACTGAAGCTTTCTTT
CASSGQKATEAFF
>TRBV10-1|TRBJ2-3|TRBD2|-
TGCGCCAGCAGTGTTGGTAGCGGGGGTCGCACAGATACGCAGTATTTT
CASSVGSGGRTDTQYF
>TRBV30|TRBJ2-7|TRBD1|-
TGTGCCTGGAAGTGGGACAGGGGCTCCTACGAGCAGTACTTC
CAWKWDRGSYEQYF
>TRBV9|TRBJ2-1|TRBD2|-
TGTGCCAGCAGCGTGGGACTAGCGGGTTCACCCTACAATGAGCAGTTCTTC
CASSVGLAGSPYNEQFF
>TRBV4-2|TRBJ2-3|-|once
TGTGCCAGCAGCCAAGATCAAAGCTCTAGCCGCACAGATACGCAGTATTTT
CASSQDQSSSRTDTQYF
>TRBV2|TRBJ1-1|TRBD1|-
TGTGCCAGCAGTTTACAGGGGATCGGGGGTTTGTCTGAAGCTTTCTTT
CASSLQGIGGLSEAFF
>TRBV19|TRBJ1-5|-|-
TGTGCCAGTAGTCTGGCTCGCAATCAGCCCCAGCATTTT
CASSLARNQPQHF
>TRBV5-1|TRBJ2-2|TRBD1|-
TGCGCCAGCAGCTTGTCCGGGACAGCGAACACCGGGGAGCTGTTTTTT
CASSLSGTANTGELFF
>TRBV5-8|TRBJ2-7|-|-
TGTGCCAGCAGCTTAGATGACTACGAGCAGTACTTC
CASSLDDYEQYF
>TRBV11-3|TRBJ2-7|TRBD2|once
TGTGCCAGCAGCCTTAGCGGGAGCTCCTACGAGCAGTACTTC
CASSLSGSSYEQYF
>TRBV15|TRBJ2-1|TRBD1|-
TGTGCCACCAGCAGAGATCTCGGGACAGGGGTATCGGAACAGTTCTTC
CATSRDLGTGVSEQFF
>TRBV28|TRBJ1-5|TRBD1|-
TGTGCCAGCATTGCAGGGGGTGGTAGGGAGCCCCAGCATTTT
CASIAGGGREPQHF
>TRBV6-1|TRBJ1-3|-|-
TGTGCCAGCAGTGAAGGTATCCTAGGAAACACCATATATTTT
CASSEGILGNTIYF
>TRBV28|TRBJ2-1|-|-
TGTGCCAGCAGTGCCCCAGCGCAGGCCAATGAGCAGTTCTTC
CASSAPAQANEQFF
>TRBV19|TRBJ1-5|-|-
TGTGCCAGCGATCAGGGGTACAATCAGCCCCAGCATTTT
CASDQGYNQPQHF
>TRBV28|TRBJ2-7|TRBD2|-
TGTGCCAGCAGTTTGAGCGGGGCCGGTCGTGGGTACGAGCAGTACTTC
CASSLSGAGRGYEQYF
>TRBV10-3|TRBJ2-2|-|-
TGTGTCGCCGGGACCCCGAACACCGGGGAGCTGTTTTTT
CVAGTPNTGELFF
>TRBV27|TRBJ1-5|-|-
TGTGCCAGCAGTTCCAGAGATAGCAATCAGCCCCAGCATTTT
CASSSRDSNQPQHF
>TRBV19|TRBJ1-1|-|-
TGTGCCAGTAGTAATTTTGCAGGGCTGAACACTGAAGCTTTCTTT
CASSNFAGLNTEAFF
>TRBV28|TRBJ2-4|-|-
TGTGCCAGCAGTTTGGGGAGAGGGTACATTCAGTACTTC
CASSLGRGYIQYF
>TRBV7-7|TRBJ2-5|TRBD2|-
TGTGCTAGCAGCTCACTAGCGGGGGTCTCCGGACAAGAGACCCAGTACTTC
CASSSLAGVSGQETQYF
>TRBV4-3|TRBJ1-5|-|-
TGCGCCAGCAGCCAAGATCTGTCGACAGTCAATCAGCCCCAGCATTTT
CASSQDLSTVNQPQHF
>TRBV7-3|TRBJ1-6|-|once
TGTGCCAGCAGCTGGGGATCCCCCGGGCATTCACCCCTCCACTTT
CASSWGSPGHSPLHF
>TRBV18|TRBJ2-7|TRBD2|once
TGTGCCAGCTCACGGCGACTAGCGGACTCCTACGAGCAGTACTTC
CASSRRLADSYEQYF
>TRBV28|TRBJ1-1|-|-
TGTGCCAGCAGTTTAGCGGACAGAATGAACACTGAAGCTTTCTTT
CASSLADRMNTEAFF
>TRBV6-8|TRBJ1-6|TRBD1|-
TGTGCCAGCAGACAGCTAGGGGACAGGGGTTATTCACCCCTCCACTTT
CASRQLGDRGYSPLHF
>TRBV11-2|TRBJ2-5|-|-
TGTGCCAGCAGCTTCCTACAGGGCCGCATACCCTTTCAAGAGACCCAGTACTTC
CASSFLQGRIPFQETQYF
>TRBV7-9|TRBJ2-3|-|-
TGTGCCAGCAGCTCGAGCGGATATCGCACAGATACGCAGTATTTT
CASSSSGYRTDTQYF
>TRBV27|TRBJ1-1|-|-
TGTGCCAGCAGGACCAATGTTAACACTGAAGCTTTCTTT
CASRTNVNTEAFF
>TRBV29-1|TRBJ2-2|TRBD2|-
TGCAGCGTTGGCCGTCTAGCGGCCACCGGGGAGCTGTTTTTT
CSVGRLAATGELFF
>TRBV28|TRBJ1-4|-|-
TGTGCCAGCAGTCCCGGAGGGGCAACTAATGAAAAACTGTTTTTT
CASSPGGATNEKLFF
>TRBV30|TRBJ2-1|TRBD2|-
TGTGCCTGCCTAAGGCGGGGGTCCTACAATGAGCAGTTCTTC
CACLRRGSYNEQFF
>TRBV18|TRBJ2-2|TRBD2|-
TGTGCCAGCTCACCGACTAGCGGGAGACAAGCGAACACCGGGGAGCTGTTTTTT
CASSPTSGRQANTGELFF
>TRBV7-2|TRBJ1-5|-|-
TGTGCCAGCAGCCCCACGGGTAGCAATCAGCCCCAGCATTTT
CASSPTGSNQPQHF
>TRBV4-3|TRBJ1-1|-|-
TGCGCCAGCAGCTATCAGGGTGACACTGAAGCTTTCTTT
CASSYQGDTEAFF
>TRBV9|TRBJ2-7|-|-
TGTGCCAGCAGCGCGAGCCCCCTCCCCTCCTACGAGCAGTACTTC
CASSASPLPSYEQYF
>TRBV4-3|TRBJ2-7|-|-
TGCGCCAGCAGCCAAGTATCGAGGCACGGCGAGCAGTACTTC
CASSQVSRHGEQYF
>TRBV5-8|TRBJ1-2|TRBD1|-
TGTGCCAGCAGCTTTCCGGGACAGATTAACTATGGCTACACCTTC
CASSFPGQINYGYTF
>TRBV11-3|TRBJ2-3|TRBD1|-
TGTGCCAGCAGCAAAAGCGGGACAGGGTTTGCAGATACGCAGTATTTT
CASSKSGTGFADTQYF